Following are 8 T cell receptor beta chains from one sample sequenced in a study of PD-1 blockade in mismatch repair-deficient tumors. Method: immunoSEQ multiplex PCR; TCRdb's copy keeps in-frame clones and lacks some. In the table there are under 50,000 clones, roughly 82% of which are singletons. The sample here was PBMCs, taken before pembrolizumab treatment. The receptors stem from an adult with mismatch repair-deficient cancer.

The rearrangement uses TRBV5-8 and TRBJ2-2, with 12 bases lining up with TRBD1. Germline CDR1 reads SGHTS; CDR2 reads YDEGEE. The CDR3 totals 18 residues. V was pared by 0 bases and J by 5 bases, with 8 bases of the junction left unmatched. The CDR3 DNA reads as TGTGCCAGCAGCTTGGATGGGACAGGGGGCATATGGACCGGGGAGCTGTTTTTT. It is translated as CASSLDGTGGIWTGELFF.

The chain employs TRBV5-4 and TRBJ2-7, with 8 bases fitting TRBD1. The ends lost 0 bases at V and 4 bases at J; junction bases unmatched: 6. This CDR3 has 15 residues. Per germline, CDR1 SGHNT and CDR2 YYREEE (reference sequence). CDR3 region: CASSLEGQAMYEQYF. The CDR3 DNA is TGTGCCAGCAGCTTGGAGGGACAGGCCATGTACGAGCAGTACTTC.

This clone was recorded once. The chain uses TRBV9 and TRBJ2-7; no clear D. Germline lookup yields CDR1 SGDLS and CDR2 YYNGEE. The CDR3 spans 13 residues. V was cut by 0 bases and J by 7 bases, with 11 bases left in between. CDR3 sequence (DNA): TGTGCCAGCAGCGTAGAGCCGAAGGCTGAGCAGTACTTC. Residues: CASSVEPKAEQYF. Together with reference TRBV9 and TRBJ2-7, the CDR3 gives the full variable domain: DSGVTQTPKHLITATGQRVTLRCSPRSGDLSVYWYQQSLDQGLQFLIQYYNGEERAKGNILERFSAQQFPDLHSELNLSSLELGDSALYFCASSVEPKAEQYFGPGTRLTVT.

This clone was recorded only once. CDR3 in DNA: TGTGCCAGCAGCACCACAGGGGGACTGGACGAGCAGTACTTC. It yields the protein CASSTTGGLDEQYF. The chain joins TRBV9 to TRBJ2-7; TRBD1 aligns across 8 bases. Trimming took 4 bases from V and 5 from J; bases not matched to a gene: 8. CDR3 length: 14 amino acids. Germline values: CDR1 SGDLS, CDR2 YYNGEE.

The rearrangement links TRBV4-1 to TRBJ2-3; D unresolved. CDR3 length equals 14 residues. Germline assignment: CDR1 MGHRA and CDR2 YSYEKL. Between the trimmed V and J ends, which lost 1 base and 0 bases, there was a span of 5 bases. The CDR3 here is CASSQVGSTDTQYF. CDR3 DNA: TGCGCCAGCAGCCAAGTTGGGAGCACAGATACGCAGTATTTT.

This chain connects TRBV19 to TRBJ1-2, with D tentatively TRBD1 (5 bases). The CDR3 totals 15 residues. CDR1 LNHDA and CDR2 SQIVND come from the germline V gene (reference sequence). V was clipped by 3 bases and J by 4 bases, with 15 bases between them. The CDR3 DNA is TGTGCCAGTAGTATCAGTCAGGGAAACGGCTATGGCTACACCTTC. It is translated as CASSISQGNGYGYTF.

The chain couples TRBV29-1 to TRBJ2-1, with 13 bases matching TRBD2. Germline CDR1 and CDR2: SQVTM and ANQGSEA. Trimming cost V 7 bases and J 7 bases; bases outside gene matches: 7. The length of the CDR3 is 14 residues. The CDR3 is CSARLAGGTNEQFF. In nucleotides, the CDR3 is TGCAGCGCCAGACTAGCGGGGGGAACTAATGAGCAGTTCTTC.

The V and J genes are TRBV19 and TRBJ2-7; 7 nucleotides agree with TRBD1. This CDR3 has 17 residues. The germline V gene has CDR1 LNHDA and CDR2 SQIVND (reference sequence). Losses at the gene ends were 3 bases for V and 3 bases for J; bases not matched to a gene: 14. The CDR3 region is CASSIYVGDSLNYEQYF. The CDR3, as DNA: TGTGCCAGTAGTATCTATGTTGGGGACAGTCTAAACTACGAGCAGTACTTC.